Given below is one TCR beta chain in context. The source of the sample is a study of blood T cell repertoires in COVID-19. The CDR3 has 14 amino acids. Germline CDR1 SQVTM, CDR2 ANQGSEA. Trimming at V came to 4 bases and at J to 16 bases, leaving 16 bases not matched to a gene. Profiling relied on immunoSEQ multiplex PCR, and the TCRdb table lists in-frame clones only, not all of them. The repertoire has about 53,000 clones, about 80% of them found once; the top ten carry about 14%. The sequenced sample consisted of peripheral blood. The sequence came from a human donor in a cohort sampled during active COVID-19. The chain carries TRBV29-1 and TRBJ1-6; 7 nucleotides agree with TRBD1. This CDR3 is CSVGERQGETQLHF. CDR3 nucleotide sequence: TGCAGCGTTGGGGAGCGGCAGGGGGAGACGCAACTCCACTTT.